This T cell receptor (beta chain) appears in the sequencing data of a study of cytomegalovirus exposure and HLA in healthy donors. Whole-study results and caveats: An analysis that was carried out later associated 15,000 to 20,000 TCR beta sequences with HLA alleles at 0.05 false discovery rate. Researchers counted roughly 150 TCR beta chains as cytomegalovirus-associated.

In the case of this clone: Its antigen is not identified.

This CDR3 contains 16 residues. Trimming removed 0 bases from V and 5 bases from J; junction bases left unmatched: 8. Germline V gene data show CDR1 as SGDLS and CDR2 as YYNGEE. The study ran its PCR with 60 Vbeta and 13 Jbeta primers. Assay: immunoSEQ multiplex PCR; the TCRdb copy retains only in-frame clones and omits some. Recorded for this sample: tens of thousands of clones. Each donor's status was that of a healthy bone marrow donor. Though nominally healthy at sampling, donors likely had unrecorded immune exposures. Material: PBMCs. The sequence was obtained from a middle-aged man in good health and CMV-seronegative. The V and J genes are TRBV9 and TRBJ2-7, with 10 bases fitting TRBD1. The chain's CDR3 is CASSVGDRGGDDEQYF. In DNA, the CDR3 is TGTGCCAGCAGCGTAGGGGACAGGGGAGGTGACGACGAGCAGTACTTC. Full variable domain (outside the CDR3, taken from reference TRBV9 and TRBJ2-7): DSGVTQTPKHLITATGQRVTLRCSPRSGDLSVYWYQQSLDQGLQFLIQYYNGEERAKGNILERFSAQQFPDLHSELNLSSLELGDSALYFCASSVGDRGGDDEQYFGPGTRLTVT.